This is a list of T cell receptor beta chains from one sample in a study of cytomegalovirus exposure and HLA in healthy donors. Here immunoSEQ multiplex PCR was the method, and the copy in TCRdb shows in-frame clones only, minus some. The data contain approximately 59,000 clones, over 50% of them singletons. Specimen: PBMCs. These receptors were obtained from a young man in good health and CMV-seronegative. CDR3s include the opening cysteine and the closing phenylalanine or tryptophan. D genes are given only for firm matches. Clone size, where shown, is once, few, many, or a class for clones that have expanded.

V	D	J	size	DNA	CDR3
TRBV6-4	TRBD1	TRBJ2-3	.	TGTGCCAGCAGTAAAAGGGGGCACACAGATACGCAGTATTTT	CASSKRGHTDTQYF
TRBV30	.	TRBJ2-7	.	TGTGCCTGGAGTAACCAGGGTTACGAGCAGTACTTC	CAWSNQGYEQYF
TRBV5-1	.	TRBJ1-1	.	TGCGCCAGCACCGCCGGGGGAGGCACTGAAGCTTTCTTT	CASTAGGGTEAFF
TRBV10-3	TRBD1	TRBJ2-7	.	TGTGCCATCAGTGAAGGTGGGACAGGGGTATCCTACGAGCAGTACTTC	CAISEGGTGVSYEQYF
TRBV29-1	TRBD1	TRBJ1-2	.	TGCAGCGGTTACCGGGACAGCCCCTATGGCTACACCTTC	CSGYRDSPYGYTF
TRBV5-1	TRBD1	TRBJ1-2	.	TGCGCCAGCAGCTCTTCCGGGACAGGGGTTGGCTACACCTTC	CASSSSGTGVGYTF
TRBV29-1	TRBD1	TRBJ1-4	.	TGCAGCGTTGGTCAGGGGGGCGAAAAACTGTTTTTT	CSVGQGGEKLFF
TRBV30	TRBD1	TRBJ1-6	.	TGTGCCTGGAGTGCCGGGACAGGGATTTCACCCCTCCACTTT	CAWSAGTGISPLHF
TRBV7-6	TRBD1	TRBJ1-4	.	TGTGCCAGCAGCTTAGCCGCAGGGGGCGGAAAACTGTTTTTT	CASSLAAGGGKLFF
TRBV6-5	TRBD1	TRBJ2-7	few	TGTGCCAGCAGTCTCCAGGGGGCCTACGAGCAGTACTTC	CASSLQGAYEQYF
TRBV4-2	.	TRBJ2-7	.	TGTGCCAGCAGCCTTAGCCCTTCCTACGAGCAGTACTTC	CASSLSPSYEQYF
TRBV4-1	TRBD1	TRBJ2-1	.	TGCGCCAGCAGCCAAGACCGGACAGGGGGCCTTATCGAGCAGTTCTTC	CASSQDRTGGLIEQFF
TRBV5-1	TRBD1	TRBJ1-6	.	TGCGCCAGCAGCTTGGAAGGACAGGCCGGTAGTTCACCCCTCCACTTT	CASSLEGQAGSSPLHF
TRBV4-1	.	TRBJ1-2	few	TGCGCCAGCAGCCCCAGGGATATGTACGGCTACACCTTC	CASSPRDMYGYTF
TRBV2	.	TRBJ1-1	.	TGTGCCAGCGGGGACACCGGGGCTGAAGCTTTCTTT	CASGDTGAEAFF
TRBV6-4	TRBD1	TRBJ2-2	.	TGTGCCAGCAGTAACAGGGGCGACACCGGGGAGCTGTTTTTT	CASSNRGDTGELFF
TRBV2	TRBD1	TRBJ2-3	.	TGTGCCAGCAGCAGACAGGGAGCTAGCACAGATACGCAGTATTTT	CASSRQGASTDTQYF
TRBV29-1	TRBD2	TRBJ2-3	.	TGCAGCGTTGAAGGGGGGGTGGGAGGGCCAGATACGCAGTATTTT	CSVEGGVGGPDTQYF
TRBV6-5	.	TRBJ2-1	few	TGTGCCAGTCGGGGGTTGCGGGGTTACAATGAGCAGTTCTTC	CASRGLRGYNEQFF
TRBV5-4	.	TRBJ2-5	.	TGTGCCAGCAGCTTGGCAGGGCAGTACCAAGAGACCCAGTACTTC	CASSLAGQYQETQYF
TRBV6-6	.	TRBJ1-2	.	TGTGCCAGCAGTTACGGCGACAGTAACTATGGCTACACCTTC	CASSYGDSNYGYTF
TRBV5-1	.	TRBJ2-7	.	TGCGCCAGCAGCTTGAACATCTACGAGCAGTACTTC	CASSLNIYEQYF
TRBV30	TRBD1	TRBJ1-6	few	TGTGCCTGGAGTGTACGCTGGAGGACAGGGGGTTCACCCCTCCACTTT	CAWSVRWRTGGSPLHF
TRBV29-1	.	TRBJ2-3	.	TGCAGCGTTGGTGGGAAGGGGGGGCGCACGGGCACAGATACGCAGTATTTT	CSVGGKGGRTGTDTQYF
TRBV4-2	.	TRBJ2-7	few	TGTGCCAGCAGCCAAGATACGGCTAGTTCCCGCTACGAGCAGTACTTC	CASSQDTASSRYEQYF
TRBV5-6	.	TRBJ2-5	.	TGTGCCAGCAGCTTTTATGAGACCCAGTACTTC	CASSFYETQYF
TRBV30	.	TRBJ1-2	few	TGTGCCTGGAGTGATGGGGGGGCGGGAGTCTATGGCTACACCTTC	CAWSDGGAGVYGYTF
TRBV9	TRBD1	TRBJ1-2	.	TGTGCCAGCAGCGTAGGAGGGGACAGGGTTGGTGGCTACACCTTC	CASSVGGDRVGGYTF
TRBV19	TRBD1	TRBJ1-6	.	TGTGCCAGTAGTGCTGGCGGGACAGCTAATTCACCCCTCCACTTT	CASSAGGTANSPLHF
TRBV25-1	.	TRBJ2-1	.	TGTGCCAGCAGGCGGAGGAATGAGCAGTTCTTC	CASRRRNEQFF
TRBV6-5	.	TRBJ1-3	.	TGTGCCAGCAGGGCCCCTACAGGGTCTGGAAACACCATATATTTT	CASRAPTGSGNTIYF
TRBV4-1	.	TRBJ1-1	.	TGCGCCAGCAGCCGCGGACAGCCGAACACTGAAGCTTTCTTT	CASSRGQPNTEAFF
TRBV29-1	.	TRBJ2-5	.	TGCAGCGCCAGGACAGTCCAAGAGACCCAGTACTTC	CSARTVQETQYF
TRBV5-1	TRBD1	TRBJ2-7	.	TGCGCCAGCAGCCCCTTAGGGGGCGGGGAGCAGTACTTC	CASSPLGGGEQYF
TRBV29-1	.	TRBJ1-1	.	TGCAGCGTTGGGCTGAACACTGAAGCTTTCTTT	CSVGLNTEAFF
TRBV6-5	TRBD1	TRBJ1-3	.	TGTGCCAGCAGCCTCGACAGGGCCTCTGGAAACACCATATATTTT	CASSLDRASGNTIYF
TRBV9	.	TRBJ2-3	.	TGTGCCAGCAGCGTAGGTACTCTGGGCACAGATACGCAGTATTTT	CASSVGTLGTDTQYF
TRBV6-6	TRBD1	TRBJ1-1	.	TGTGCTGGCAGGGACAGCAGTACCGAAGCTTTCTTT	CAGRDSSTEAFF
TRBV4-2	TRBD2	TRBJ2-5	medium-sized	TGTGCCAGCAGCCAAAAGCGGGGCGACCAAGAGACCCAGTACTTC	CASSQKRGDQETQYF
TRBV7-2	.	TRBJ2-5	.	TGTGCCAGCAGCTTATTGGCTGGGCCGGAAGAGACCCAGTACTTC	CASSLLAGPEETQYF
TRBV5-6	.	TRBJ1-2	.	TGTGCCAGCAGCCCGGGAGGTGGTGGCTACACCTTC	CASSPGGGGYTF